The 31 T cell receptor beta chains below come from one sample, sequenced in a study of blood T cell repertoires in COVID-19. Repertoires were generated with immunoSEQ multiplex PCR, while TCRdb's copy carries only in-frame clones and drops some. The table includes 310,000 or so clones, roughly 84% detected once. Sequenced material: peripheral blood. Every receptor here comes from a man in his fifties or sixties with active or convalescent COVID-19.

The rearrangement links TRBV6-5 to TRBJ1-1, with D perhaps TRBD1 (5 bases). CDR1 and CDR2 from the germline V gene are MNHEY and SVGAGI. V lost 6 bases to trimming and J lost 3 bases, with 11 bases between them. The length of the CDR3 is 13 residues. In nucleotides, the CDR3 is TGTGCCAGCAGAATGGACACATACACTGAAGCTTTCTTT. Amino acids: CASRMDTYTEAFF.

The CDR3 here is CASSPGRLTGVEYEQYF. CDR3 nucleotides: TGCGCCAGCAGCCCGGGCCGGTTAACGGGAGTCGAATACGAGCAGTACTTC. The chain couples TRBV5-1 to TRBJ2-7; maybe TRBD2 (6 bases). Trimming took off 4 bases at V and 4 bases at J, with 24 bases between the two ends. Looked up from germline, CDR1 is SGHRS and CDR2 is YFSETQ. CDR3 length: 17 amino acids.

The J gene is TRBJ2-1, the V gene TRBV9; TRBD2 matches at 11 bases. The germline gives CDR1 SGDLS, CDR2 YYNGEE. Unmatched junction bases numbered 5, after V lost 4 bases and J lost 2 bases. The CDR3 has 16 amino acids. The CDR3 reads CASSHGTSGPYNEQFF. For the CDR3, the DNA is TGTGCCAGCAGCCATGGGACTAGCGGCCCCTACAATGAGCAGTTCTTC.

V usage is TRBV10-3 and J usage is TRBJ1-3; 7 bases agree with TRBD1. Unmatched junction bases numbered 9, after V lost 10 bases and J lost 3 bases. This CDR3 spans 14 amino acids. The germline CDR1 and CDR2 sequences are ENHRY and SYGVKD. The CDR3 DNA reads TGTGCCAGCACCGACAGGGAGGATGGAAACACCATATATTTT. It is translated as CASTDREDGNTIYF.

This clone came up once. The chain uses TRBV7-9 and TRBJ1-2; 7 nucleotides line up with TRBD1. The CDR3 length is 14 residues. J was trimmed by 4 bases and V by 1 base; bases with no gene match: 3. Germline V gene lookup returns CDR1 SEHNR and CDR2 FQNEAQ (reference sequence). CDR3 DNA: TGTGCCAGCAGCTTAGAGAGGGGGCCCTATGGCTACACCTTC. Amino acids: CASSLERGPYGYTF.

Worth noting for this clone: This sample also contains other DNA sequences that code for the same CDR3. V gene TRBV5-1 combines with J gene TRBJ2-1, with 7 bases identical to TRBD2. With V trimmed by 0 bases and J by 3 bases, 3 bases remained unmatched. The CDR3 extends over 15 amino acids. In germline, CDR1 is SGHRS, CDR2 YFSETQ. CDR3 residues: CASSLASGGYNEQFF. In nucleotides, the CDR3 is TGCGCCAGCAGCTTGGCCTCGGGGGGCTACAATGAGCAGTTCTTC.

CDR3 loop: CASSRKTSGSGYEQYF. The CDR3 coding sequence is TGTGCCAGCAGCCGAAAAACTAGCGGGAGTGGTTACGAGCAGTACTTC. J is TRBJ2-7 and V is TRBV14, with TRBD2 matching 11 bases. The CDR3 covers 16 residues. In germline, CDR1 is SGHDN, CDR2 FVKESK. The V and J ends lost 4 bases and 4 bases, in that order; junction bases with no gene match: 9.

The V gene is TRBV9, the J gene TRBJ1-4; D may be TRBD1 (5 bases). The CDR3 is made up of 15 amino acids. The V gene lost 0 bases and the J gene lost 5 bases, with 11 bases spanning the gap. Germline V gene sequence: CDR1 SGDLS, CDR2 YYNGEE. Here the CDR3 DNA reads TGTGCCAGCAGCGTAGGACAGTTATGGAATGAAAAACTGTTTTTT. It translates to CASSVGQLWNEKLFF.

The chain has TRBV19 and TRBJ2-6; D gene unclear. V was clipped by 10 bases and J by 1 base, with 11 bases between them. The CDR3 has 14 residues. Germline CDR1 LNHDA, CDR2 SQIVND (reference sequence). The CDR3 is CAIRANSGANVLTF. The CDR3 region has the DNA TGTGCCATCCGAGCGAATTCTGGGGCCAACGTCCTGACTTTC.

The V call is TRBV19, the J call TRBJ2-7; 8 positions match TRBD2. Germline lookup yields CDR1 LNHDA and CDR2 SQIVND (reference sequence). Trimming took 7 bases from V and 6 from J; bases not matched to a gene: 14. The CDR3 is 15 amino acids. The CDR3 sequence is CASTPRGSGAGEQYF. CDR3 nucleotides: TGTGCCAGTACCCCCAGAGGTAGCGGGGCAGGCGAGCAGTACTTC.

The genes are TRBV28 and TRBJ2-7; 8 nucleotides line up with TRBD2. The CDR3 has 15 amino acids. V lost 3 bases, J lost 7 bases, and 11 bases stayed unmatched. Germline lookup yields CDR1 MDHEN and CDR2 SYDVKM. The CDR3 DNA sequence: TGTGCCAGCAGTTTGGTCGGGACTAGTTTATATGAGCAGTACTTC. Encoded protein: CASSLVGTSLYEQYF.

The chain combines TRBV5-1 with TRBJ2-7; TRBD1 agrees at 9 bases. Germline-derived CDR1 and CDR2 are SGHRS and YFSETQ. V trimming: 2 bases; J trimming: 2 bases; junction bases outside the gene matches: 5. The CDR3 covers 15 residues. CDR3 bases: TGCGCCAGCAGCTTACAGGGGGCGTCAGCCTACGAGCAGTACTTC. This translates into CASSLQGASAYEQYF.

The chain is built from TRBV27 and TRBJ2-3; possibly TRBD1 for D (6 bases). Between the trimmed V and J ends, which lost 1 base and 4 bases, there was a span of 9 bases. The CDR3 is 14 residues long. Germline values: CDR1 MNHEY, CDR2 SMNVEV (reference sequence). The CDR3 here is CASSLYRAADTQYF. DNA for the CDR3: TGTGCCAGCAGTTTATACAGGGCAGCAGATACGCAGTATTTT.

The CDR3 DNA is TGTGCCAGTAGTAGGGGGACAGGGATGAACACTGAAGCTTTCTTT. Encoded protein: CASSRGTGMNTEAFF. The chain is built from TRBV19 and TRBJ1-1, with 9 bases aligning to TRBD1. Germline CDR1 is LNHDA and CDR2 is SQIVND (reference sequence). This CDR3 has 15 residues. V lost 4 bases and J lost 0; bases outside the gene matches: 3.

This chain connects TRBV24-1 to TRBJ2-2; 7 nucleotides agree with TRBD1. CDR1 is KGHDR and CDR2 is SFDVKD in the germline V gene. The CDR3 extends over 14 amino acids. J lost 6 bases, V lost 4 bases, and 4 bases had no gene match. This CDR3 is CATSDRDRAGELFF. The DNA of the CDR3 is TGTGCCACCAGTGACCGTGACAGGGCCGGGGAGCTGTTTTTT.

This clone was detected once. The chain carries TRBV28 and TRBJ1-2; no definite D call. V lost 3 bases, J lost 3 bases, and 11 bases lay in between. Germline CDR1 reads MDHEN; CDR2 reads SYDVKM. The CDR3 has 14 residues. The CDR3 spells CASSFDSLDYGYTF. The DNA for the CDR3 is TGTGCCAGCAGTTTTGACTCCCTAGACTATGGCTACACCTTC.

A single count supports this clone. V and J are TRBV28 and TRBJ1-2, with a possible D match to TRBD1 (5 bases). Per germline, CDR1 MDHEN and CDR2 SYDVKM. The CDR3 spans 14 residues. Trimming left V 7 bases short and J 5 bases short, with 17 bases between. CDR3 coding DNA: TGTGCCAGCAACTCCGGGGGGTCCGGGTATGGCTACACCTTC. This gives the protein CASNSGGSGYGYTF.

This chain links TRBV15 with TRBJ1-4; the D gene is possibly TRBD1 (5 bases). The V end was cut by 1 base, the J end by 3 bases, with 9 bases between. CDR1 and CDR2 from the germline V gene are LNHNV and YYDKDF (reference sequence). The CDR3 has 15 residues. The CDR3 region is CATSRGGASNEKLFF. The DNA of the CDR3 is TGTGCCACCAGCAGAGGGGGCGCTTCTAATGAAAAACTGTTTTTT.

This clone was detected a few times. The chain is built from TRBV28 and TRBJ1-5; no reliable D call. Trimming cost V 6 bases and J 4 bases, with 10 bases left between them. Germline V lookup: CDR1 MDHEN, CDR2 SYDVKM. This CDR3 has 13 residues. The CDR3, as DNA: TGTGCCAGCAGGAAACAGATTAATCAGCCCCAGCATTTT. Its protein product is CASRKQINQPQHF.

The chain links TRBV13 to TRBJ2-1, with TRBD1 matching 8 bases. The CDR3 has 16 residues. Trimming cost V 5 bases and J 7 bases; bases outside gene matches: 13. CDR1 is PRHDT and CDR2 is FYEKMQ in the germline V gene (reference sequence). The CDR3 region is CASSTIGTGKKNEQFF. The CDR3 bases are TGTGCCAGCAGCACAATCGGGACAGGTAAAAAAAATGAGCAGTTCTTC.

V gene TRBV19 combines with J gene TRBJ1-1; D may be TRBD1 (6 bases). V was pared by 6 bases and J by 1 base, with 15 bases between. Germline CDR1 reads LNHDA; CDR2 reads SQIVND (reference sequence). The CDR3 has 15 residues. The CDR3 coding sequence is TGTGCCAGTAGAACTACAGGGCTGGAGAACACTGAAGCTTTCTTT. Its translation: CASRTTGLENTEAFF.

The chain employs TRBV7-9 and TRBJ1-1; D is undetermined. V was trimmed by 2 bases and J by 3 bases, leaving 7 bases between them. The CDR3 has 13 residues. Germline V gives CDR1 SEHNR, CDR2 FQNEAQ (reference sequence). This CDR3 is CASSLQEDTEAFF. The DNA of the CDR3 is TGTGCCAGCAGCTTACAGGAGGACACTGAAGCTTTCTTT.

The chain has TRBV7-9 and TRBJ2-5, with a weak D call TRBD2 (5 bases). The germline CDR1 and CDR2 sequences are SEHNR and FQNEAQ (reference sequence). V was trimmed by 5 bases and J by 5 bases, leaving 18 bases between them. The length of the CDR3 is 15 residues. The chain's CDR3 is CASSPKSWRSETQYF. CDR3 DNA sequence: TGTGCCAGCAGCCCAAAGTCCTGGAGGTCCGAGACCCAGTACTTC.

This clone was counted a single time. The rearrangement uses TRBV29-1 and TRBJ1-5; 8 nucleotides align to TRBD1. The CDR3 contains 14 residues. Germline V gives CDR1 SQVTM, CDR2 ANQGSEA. The ends lost 5 bases at V and 2 bases at J; junction bases unmatched: 5. CDR3 sequence (DNA): TGCAGCGTTTGGACAGGGTCGCGCAATCAGCCCCAGCATTTT. Translating it yields CSVWTGSRNQPQHF.

This sequence joins TRBV5-1 and TRBJ2-5, with D perhaps matching TRBD2 (6 bases). CDR3 length equals 17 residues. The germline CDR1 and CDR2 sequences are SGHRS and YFSETQ. Trimming took 0 bases from V and 2 from J, leaving 17 bases between them. CDR3 region: CASSLGGGNKPQETQYF. CDR3 sequence (DNA): TGCGCCAGCAGCTTGGGGGGAGGAAACAAACCTCAAGAGACCCAGTACTTC.

About this clone: This same CDR3 is encoded by further DNA sequences in the sample. The V call is TRBV4-3, the J call TRBJ1-5; D might be TRBD1 (5 bases). This CDR3 has 13 residues. Trimming removed 2 bases from V and 7 bases from J, with 9 bases in between. CDR1 and CDR2 from the germline V gene are LGHNA and YSLEER. This CDR3 reads CASSQQGTQPQHF. CDR3 sequence (DNA): TGCGCCAGCAGCCAACAGGGTACCCAGCCCCAGCATTTT.

The chain joins TRBV5-5 to TRBJ2-3, with D possibly matching TRBD1 (6 bases). Trimming took off 4 bases at V and 4 bases at J, with 13 bases between the two ends. Germline values: CDR1 SGHKS, CDR2 YYEKEE (reference sequence). The CDR3 covers 14 residues. This CDR3 reads CASSQEGGSDTQYF. The CDR3 DNA reads as TGTGCCAGCAGCCAAGAAGGGGGTTCAGATACGCAGTATTTT.

The gene calls are TRBV11-1 and TRBJ2-5, with D maybe TRBD2 (6 bases). V was shortened by 5 bases and J by 4 bases, with 17 bases between the two germline ends. CDR1 is SGHAT and CDR2 is FQDESV in the germline V gene (reference sequence). CDR3 size: 15 residues. CDR3 protein: CASSAGRGRLETQYF. CDR3 nucleotide sequence: TGTGCCAGCAGCGCCGGACGGGGGAGGCTAGAGACCCAGTACTTC.

This sequence joins TRBV6-5 and TRBJ1-2, with 8 bases that match TRBD1. Germline V gene data show CDR1 as MNHEY and CDR2 as SVGAGI. V trimming: 4 bases; J trimming: 4 bases; junction bases outside the gene matches: 8. CDR3 length: 15 amino acids. The CDR3 loop is CASSSQTGVGYGYTF. The DNA for the CDR3 is TGTGCCAGCAGTTCCCAGACAGGGGTGGGCTATGGCTACACCTTC.

In this sample, this clone turned up once. The chain is built from TRBV9 and TRBJ2-2; 7 bases fit TRBD2. The V and J ends lost 0 bases and 5 bases, in that order; junction bases with no gene match: 19. The germline gives CDR1 SGDLS, CDR2 YYNGEE. The CDR3 has 20 residues. The CDR3 DNA sequence: TGTGCCAGCAGCGTAGCCCCCAGAAAAGAGCGGGATAGCAAAACCGGGGAGCTGTTTTTT. Translated, it gives CASSVAPRKERDSKTGELFF.

This chain joins TRBV30 and TRBJ2-1; D possibly corresponds to TRBD2 (6 bases). CDR1 is GTSNPN and CDR2 is SVGIG in the germline V gene (reference sequence). The CDR3 consists of 15 residues. Deletions cut 0 bases from V and 9 bases from J, with 18 bases between. Here the CDR3 DNA reads TGTGCCTGGAGTGTATTCGGACTAAAGCGTAGTGAGCAGTTCTTC. This codes for CAWSVFGLKRSEQFF.